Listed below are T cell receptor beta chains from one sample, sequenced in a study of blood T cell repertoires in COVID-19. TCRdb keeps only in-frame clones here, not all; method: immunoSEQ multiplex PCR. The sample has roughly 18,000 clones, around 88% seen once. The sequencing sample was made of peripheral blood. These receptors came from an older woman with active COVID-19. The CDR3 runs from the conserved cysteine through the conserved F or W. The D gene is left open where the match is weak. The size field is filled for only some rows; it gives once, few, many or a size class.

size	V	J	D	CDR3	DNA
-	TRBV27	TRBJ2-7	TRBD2	CASSFSGVSSYEQYF	TGTGCCAGCAGTTTTAGCGGGGTAAGCTCCTACGAGCAGTACTTC
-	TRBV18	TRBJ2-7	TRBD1	CASSPRDRGGEQYF	TGTGCCAGCTCACCGCGGGACAGGGGCGGCGAGCAGTACTTC
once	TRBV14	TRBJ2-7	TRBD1	CASSPDRSYEQYF	TGTGCCAGCAGCCCGGACAGGTCCTACGAGCAGTACTTC
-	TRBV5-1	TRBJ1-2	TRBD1	CASSSQTGTIGYTF	TGCGCCAGCAGCTCGCAGACAGGGACGATTGGCTACACCTTC
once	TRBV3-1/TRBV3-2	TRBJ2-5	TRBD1	CASSQLTGEMKTQYF	TGTGCCAGCAGCCAATTGACAGGGGAAATGAAGACCCAGTACTTC
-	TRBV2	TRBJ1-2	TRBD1	CASSEGTAVYGYTF	TGTGCCAGCAGTGAGGGGACAGCTGTCTATGGCTACACCTTC
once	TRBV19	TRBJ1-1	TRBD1	CASSIDGGGRAFF	TGTGCCAGTAGTATAGATGGAGGGGGCCGGGCTTTCTTT
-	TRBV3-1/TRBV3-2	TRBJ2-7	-	CASSPLDSLSYEQYF	TGTGCCAGCAGCCCGCTGGACAGCCTTTCATACGAGCAGTACTTC
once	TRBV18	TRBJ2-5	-	CASSPRQGETQYF	TGTGCCAGCTCACCACGCCAGGGGGAGACCCAGTACTTC
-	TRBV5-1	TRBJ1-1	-	CASSSGEVNTEAFF	TGCGCCAGCAGCTCGGGGGAGGTGAACACTGAAGCTTTCTTT
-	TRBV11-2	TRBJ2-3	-	CASSLEVLDTQYF	TGTGCCAGCAGTCTAGAGGTCCTAGATACGCAGTATTTT
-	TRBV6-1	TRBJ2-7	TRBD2	CASSDGLAGGYEQYF	TGTGCCAGCAGTGATGGGCTAGCGGGGGGCTACGAGCAGTACTTC